This T cell receptor beta chain was identified during a study of T cells after yellow fever vaccination. Study details: SMART-Seq v4 Ultra Low Input prepared the low-cell-number fractions.

For TCR, cDNA came from 5'RACE template switching, which added a universal primer site and UMIs. TCRdb recomputed calls from the 5' RACE reads with MiXCR, one row per CDR3 protein. The table has 400,000 to 650,000 distinct CDR3 sequences, just over 20% seen once; the top ten hold about 15%. Germline loops: CDR1 SGHRS, CDR2 YFSETQ. The CDR3 runs to 14 residues. With 4 bases removed from V and 10 bases from J, the gap between germline ends came to 17 bases. The chain carries TRBV5-1 and TRBJ1-4; TRBD1 is a possible D gene (6 bases). The receptor comes from a man in his late teens or twenties who received the YFV17D yellow fever vaccine. This specimen was PBMCs, taken around 3 weeks after the first yellow fever vaccination. CDR3 sequence: CASSLDSQGGKLFF. The CDR3 region has the DNA TGCGCCAGCAGCCTGGACAGCCAGGGAGGAAAACTGTTTTTT.